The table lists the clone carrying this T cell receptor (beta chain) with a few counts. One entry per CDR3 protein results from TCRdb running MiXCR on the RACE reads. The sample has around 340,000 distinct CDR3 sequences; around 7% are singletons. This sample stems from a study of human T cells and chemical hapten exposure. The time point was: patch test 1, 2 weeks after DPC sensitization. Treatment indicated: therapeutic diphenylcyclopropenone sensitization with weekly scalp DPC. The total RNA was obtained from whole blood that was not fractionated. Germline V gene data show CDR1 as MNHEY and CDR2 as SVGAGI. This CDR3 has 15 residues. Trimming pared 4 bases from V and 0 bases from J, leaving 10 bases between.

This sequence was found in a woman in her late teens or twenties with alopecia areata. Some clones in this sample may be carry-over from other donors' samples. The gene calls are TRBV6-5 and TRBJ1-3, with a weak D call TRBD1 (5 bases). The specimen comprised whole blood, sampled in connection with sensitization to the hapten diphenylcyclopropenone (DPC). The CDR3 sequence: CASSSGGVSGNTIYF. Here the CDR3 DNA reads TGTGCCAGCAGTTCTGGGGGAGTCTCTGGAAACACCATATATTTT.